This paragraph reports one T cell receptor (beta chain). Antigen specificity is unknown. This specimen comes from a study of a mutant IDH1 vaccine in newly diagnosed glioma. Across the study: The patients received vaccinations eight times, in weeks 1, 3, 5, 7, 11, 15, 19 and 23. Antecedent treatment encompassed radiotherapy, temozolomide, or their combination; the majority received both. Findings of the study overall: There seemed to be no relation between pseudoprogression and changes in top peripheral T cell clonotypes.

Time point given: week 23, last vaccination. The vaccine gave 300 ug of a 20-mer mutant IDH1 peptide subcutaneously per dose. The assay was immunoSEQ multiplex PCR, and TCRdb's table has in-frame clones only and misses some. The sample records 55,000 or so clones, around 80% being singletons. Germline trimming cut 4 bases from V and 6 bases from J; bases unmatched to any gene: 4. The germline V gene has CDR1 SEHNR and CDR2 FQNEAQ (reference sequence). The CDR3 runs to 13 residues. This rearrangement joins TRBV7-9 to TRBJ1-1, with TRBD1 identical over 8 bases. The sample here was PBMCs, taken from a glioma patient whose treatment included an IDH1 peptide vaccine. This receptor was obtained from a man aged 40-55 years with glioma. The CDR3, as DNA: TGTGCCAGCAGCTCGGACAGGGTTTCTGAAGCTTTCTTT. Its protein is CASSSDRVSEAFF. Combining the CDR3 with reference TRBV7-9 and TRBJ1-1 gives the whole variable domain DTGVSQNPRHKITKRGQNVTFRCDPISEHNRLYWYRQTLGQGPEFLTYFQNEAQLEKSRLLSDRFSAERPKGSFSTLEIQRTEQGDSAMYLCASSSDRVSEAFFGQGTRLTVV.